Presented here are 8 T cell receptor beta chains from one specimen sequenced in a study of technical replicates of blood from several donors. The table came from immunoSEQ multiplex PCR; TCRdb's copy has only in-frame clones and leaves some out. The repertoire holds approximately 95,000 clones, with approximately 95% as singletons. Material: T cells isolated from PBMCs. The receptors were sampled from a human donor in good health.

The CDR3: CASSDLVGYTF. CDR3 coding DNA: TGTGCCAGCAGTGATCTCGTCGGCTACACCTTC. The chain employs TRBV2 and TRBJ1-2; D remains unclear. The germline V gene has CDR1 SNHLY and CDR2 FYNNEI. This CDR3 comprises 11 residues. The ends were cut back, 3 bases at V and 8 bases at J, with 7 bases in the middle. Complete variable domain (other parts from reference TRBV2 and TRBJ1-2): EPEVTQTPSHQVTQMGQEVILRCVPISNHLYFYWYRQILGQKVEFLVSFYNNEISEKSEIFDDQFSVERPDGSNFTLKIRSTKLEDSAMYFCASSDLVGYTFGSGTRLTVV.

The V call is TRBV11-2, the J call TRBJ2-3, with 10 bases that match TRBD2. In germline, CDR1 is SGHAT, CDR2 FQNNGV. V gave up 3 bases and J gave up 5 bases; unmatched junction bases: 5. The CDR3 runs to 15 residues. The CDR3 protein is CASSFSGTSVDTQYF. The CDR3 DNA is TGTGCCAGCAGCTTTTCCGGGACTAGCGTAGATACGCAGTATTTT.

The rearrangement links TRBV7-9 to TRBJ2-5; 8 positions agree with TRBD1. J gave up 5 bases and V 1 base, and 3 bases lay outside the gene matches. Per the germline V gene, CDR1 is SEHNR and CDR2 is FQNEAQ (reference sequence). CDR3 size: 14 residues. As DNA, the CDR3 is TGTGCCAGCAGCTTAGAGGGGGACAGGGAGACCCAGTACTTC. Translated: CASSLEGDRETQYF.

The chain combines TRBV10-1 with TRBJ2-1, with a possible D match to TRBD2 (5 bases). The CDR3 runs 16 residues. Germline values: CDR1 WNHNN, CDR2 SYGVQD (reference sequence). The V gene lost 3 bases and the J gene lost 6 bases, with 18 bases spanning the gap. The CDR3 here is CASSERVQRDSNEQFF. The DNA for the CDR3 is TGCGCCAGCAGTGAAAGAGTGCAGAGGGATAGCAATGAGCAGTTCTTC.

The V gene is TRBV27, the J gene TRBJ2-1; 8 nucleotides match TRBD2. J gave up 9 bases and V 7 bases, and 11 bases lay outside the gene matches. This CDR3 has 14 amino acids. CDR1 MNHEY and CDR2 SMNVEV come from the germline V gene (reference sequence). The CDR3 region is CASNEAGDGAEQFF. CDR3 in DNA: TGTGCCAGCAATGAAGCGGGAGACGGGGCTGAGCAGTTCTTC.

The chain is built from TRBV6-5 and TRBJ2-7; 7 positions agree with TRBD2. CDR1 is MNHEY, CDR2 SVGAGI, per germline. CDR3 length equals 15 residues. With 0 bases clipped from V and 1 base from J, the junction kept 3 bases outside the gene matches. The CDR3 loop reads CASSYSPSGSYEQYF. For the CDR3, the DNA is TGTGCCAGCAGTTACTCTCCTAGCGGATCCTACGAGCAGTACTTC.

The rearrangement links TRBV19 to TRBJ2-5, with a possible D match to TRBD1 (6 bases). Gene TRBJ2-7 matches the end of the DNA better, so the J call may be wrong. The CDR3 length is 13 residues. Germline V gene lookup returns CDR1 LNHDA and CDR2 SQIVND (reference sequence). The CDR3 nucleotides are TGTGCCAGTAGTATGAACAGGGCCTACGAGCAGTACTTC. Its translation is CASSMNRAYEQYF.

This chain connects TRBV19 to TRBJ2-1; 9 bases map to TRBD2. V was pared by 6 bases and J by 5 bases, with 11 bases of the junction left unmatched. This CDR3 has 16 amino acids. Germline assignment: CDR1 LNHDA and CDR2 SQIVND (reference sequence). The CDR3 loop is CASSRALAGVNNEQFF. In nucleotides, the CDR3 is TGTGCCAGTAGCCGGGCACTAGCGGGTGTTAACAATGAGCAGTTCTTC.